This T cell receptor beta chain was profiled in a study of T cells in Graves' hyperthyroidism and ophthalmopathy. Whole-study results and caveats: Peripheral blood also featured most of the thyroid clonotypes expanded above 0.001.

This clonotype occurred a few times. Its cognate antigen is unknown. CDR3 length: 17 residues. The germline V gene has CDR1 SGHRS and CDR2 YFSETQ. The junction had 12 bases not matched to a gene; V was cut back by 3 bases and J by 1 base. The source material, RNA transcripts, was used to amplify TCR beta CDR3 regions. An initial round of RT-PCR targeting the TCR CDR3 relied on the HTBI primer set. TCRdb passed the multiplex PCR reads through MiXCR, listing each CDR3 protein once. Of about 720,000 distinct CDR3 sequences listed, approximately 19% are singletons. Specimen: blood. The receptor was isolated from a woman in her 50s with Graves' hyperthyroidism that later progressed to Graves' ophthalmopathy. The chain combines TRBV5-1 with TRBJ2-5, with 7 bases matching TRBD1. The DNA for the CDR3 is TGCGCCAGCAGCTCGTCGACAGGGAACTCGTTCCAAGAGACCCAGTACTTC. Its protein is CASSSSTGNSFQETQYF.